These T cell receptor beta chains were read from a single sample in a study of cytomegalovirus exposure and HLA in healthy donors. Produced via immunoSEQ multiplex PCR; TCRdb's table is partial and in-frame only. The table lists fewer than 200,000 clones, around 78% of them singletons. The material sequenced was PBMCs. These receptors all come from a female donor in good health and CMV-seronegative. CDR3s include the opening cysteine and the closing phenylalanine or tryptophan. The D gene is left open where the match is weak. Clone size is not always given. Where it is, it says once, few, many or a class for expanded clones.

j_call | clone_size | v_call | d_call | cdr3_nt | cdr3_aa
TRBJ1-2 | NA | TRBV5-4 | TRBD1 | TGTGCCAGCAGCCTCCCGCAGGAGGGGGCCCGTGGCTACACCTTC | CASSLPQEGARGYTF
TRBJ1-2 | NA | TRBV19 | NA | TGTGCCAGTAGTACCGGACAGATTTCTAACTATGGCTACACCTTC | CASSTGQISNYGYTF
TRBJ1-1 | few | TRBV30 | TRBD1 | TGTGCCTGGAGTGCTACAGGGGATGAAGCTTTCTTT | CAWSATGDEAFF
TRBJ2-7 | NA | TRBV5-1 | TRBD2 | TGCGCCAGCAACTGGAACTCCGGGACTAGCGGGGGCGAGCAGTACTTC | CASNWNSGTSGGEQYF
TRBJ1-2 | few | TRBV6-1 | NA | TGTGCCAGCAGTAGGGCGGGCAACTATGGCTACACCTTC | CASSRAGNYGYTF
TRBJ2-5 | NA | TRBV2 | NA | TGTGCCAGCAGGCTAGCGGAGGGGGGAGAGGCCCAGTACTTC | CASRLAEGGEAQYF
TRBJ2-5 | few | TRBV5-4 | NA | TGTGCCAGCAGCCGGGTCCCCACCCAAGAGACCCAGTACTTC | CASSRVPTQETQYF
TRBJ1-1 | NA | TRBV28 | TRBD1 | TGTGCCAGCAGCCGACAGGGGGCGTTCACTGAAGCTTTCTTT | CASSRQGAFTEAFF
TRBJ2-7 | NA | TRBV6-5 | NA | TGTGCCAGCAGTTACTTACAGGGAAGCGCCTACGAGCAGTACTTC | CASSYLQGSAYEQYF
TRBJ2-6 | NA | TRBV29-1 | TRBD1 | TGCAGCGTTGAAGAGCTTAGGTCCGGGACAGTGGGCTCTGGGGCCAACGTCCTGACTTTC | CSVEELRSGTVGSGANVLTF
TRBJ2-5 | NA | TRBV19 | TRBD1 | TGTGCCAGTAGGGACAGGCAAACCCTGGAAGAGACCCAGTACTTC | CASRDRQTLEETQYF
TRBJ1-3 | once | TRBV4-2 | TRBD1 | TGTGCCAGCAGCCCTACAGGGGGCCGTGGAAACACCATATATTTT | CASSPTGGRGNTIYF